Shown below are 7 T cell receptor beta chains from a single sample sequenced in a study of cytomegalovirus exposure and HLA in healthy donors. Amplification used 60 Vbeta primers and 13 Jbeta primers. Generated by immunoSEQ multiplex PCR, the TCRdb table keeps only in-frame clones and is missing some. The table lists over 150,000 clones, roughly 80% of them singletons. Sequencing was performed on PBMCs. The receptor set was obtained from a man over 45 in good health and CMV-seropositive.

The V and J genes are TRBV5-6 and TRBJ2-3; TRBD2 matches 13 bases. V was pared by 2 bases and J by 4 bases, with 4 bases of the junction left unmatched. The CDR3 runs to 16 residues. CDR1 is SGHDT, CDR2 YYEEEE, per germline. The CDR3 loop is CASSLLAGGPADTQYF. CDR3 nucleotides: TGTGCCAGCAGCTTACTAGCGGGGGGGCCGGCAGATACGCAGTATTTT.

The chain combines TRBV28 with TRBJ1-1; 8 bases match TRBD1. V lost 3 bases to trimming and J lost 4 bases; unmatched junction nucleotides: 7. CDR3 size: 15 residues. Germline V lookup: CDR1 MDHEN, CDR2 SYDVKM. The CDR3 region is CASSFQTGVGTEAFF. CDR3 nucleotide sequence: TGTGCCAGCAGTTTCCAGACAGGGGTGGGCACTGAAGCTTTCTTT.

The count of this clone is one. The genes are TRBV28 and TRBJ2-7; 8 bases align to TRBD1. Germline loops: CDR1 MDHEN, CDR2 SYDVKM. This CDR3 comprises 15 residues. V lost 3 bases and J lost 1; bases outside the gene matches: 5. The CDR3 DNA reads TGTGCCAGCAGTTTTAAGACAGGGGAGTCCTACGAGCAGTACTTC. Translated, it gives CASSFKTGESYEQYF.

DNA for the CDR3: TGTGCTAGTGGTACGGGACTAGCGGGGGGTTTGGATACGCAGTATTTT. Translated, it gives CASGTGLAGGLDTQYF. This sequence joins TRBV12-5 and TRBJ2-3, with TRBD2 identical over 15 bases. CDR3 length: 16 amino acids. Trimming at V came to 5 bases and at J to 6 bases, leaving 6 bases not matched to a gene. CDR1 is LGHNT and CDR2 is FRNRAP in the germline V gene.

The chain carries TRBV30 and TRBJ1-1; D is unresolved. Germline V gene lookup returns CDR1 GTSNPN and CDR2 SVGIG (reference sequence). V shed 1 base and J shed 2 bases, with 8 bases lying between them. The CDR3 is 13 residues long. For the CDR3, the DNA is TGTGCCTGGAGTGGGCGGCGAAACACTGAAGCTTTCTTT. It yields the protein CAWSGRRNTEAFF.

The chain carries TRBV28 and TRBJ1-2, with D perhaps TRBD1 (6 bases). With 7 bases removed from V and 1 base from J, the gap between germline ends came to 13 bases. CDR1 and CDR2 (germline): MDHEN, SYDVKM. This CDR3 is built from 14 residues. In DNA form, the CDR3 reads TGTGCCAGCAAGATGGGGGCCCATAACTATGGCTACACCTTC. Its protein is CASKMGAHNYGYTF.

V and J are TRBV19 and TRBJ2-5, with 11 bases identical to TRBD2. Germline V gene data show CDR1 as LNHDA and CDR2 as SQIVND (reference sequence). The CDR3 is 16 residues long. The ends lost 6 bases at V and 2 bases at J; junction bases unmatched: 8. The CDR3 spells CASSGRLAGSQETQYF. The DNA of the CDR3 is TGTGCCAGTAGCGGTAGACTAGCGGGGAGTCAAGAGACCCAGTACTTC.